Shown below are 16 T cell receptor beta chains from a single sample sequenced in a study of regulatory T cells in long-lasting Graves disease. Sample time point: persistent/refractory GD, antithyroid drugs over 5 years with positive TRAb. Following extraction of RNA from PBMCs, that RNA was used to make the TCR library. TCR beta libraries were built with iRepertoire HTBI primers and Arm-PCR of CDR3 regions. TCRdb called the multiplex PCR reads again in MiXCR, with one record for every CDR3 protein. Of about 430,000 distinct CDR3 sequences listed, 20% to 25% are singletons. The sequencing here drew on peripheral blood mononuclear cells (PBMCs), taken when the disease was refractory, from a patient treated with antithyroid drugs. Every receptor here comes from a female donor with Graves disease.

This clonotype was counted between two and nine times. This chain links TRBV20-1 with TRBJ1-4; a weak D match, TRBD1 (5 bases). The V and J ends lost 5 bases and 8 bases respectively, with 21 bases between them. The CDR3 is 15 amino acids. CDR1 is DFQATT and CDR2 is SNEGSKA in the germline V gene (reference sequence). DNA for the CDR3: TGCAGTGCTCGATCAGACACGGGGCCTCTAGAAAAACTGTTTTTT. As protein: CSARSDTGPLEKLFF.

DNA for the CDR3: TGTGCCAGCAGTTCCAACCTAGGGACTAGCGGGAGGGGCAATGAGCAGTTCTTC. It specifies CASSSNLGTSGRGNEQFF. This rearrangement joins TRBV28 to TRBJ2-1; 16 bases are a match to TRBD2. Losses at the gene ends were 4 bases for V and 6 bases for J; bases not matched to a gene: 9. Germline V gene data show CDR1 as MDHEN and CDR2 as SYDVKM. The length of the CDR3 is 18 residues.

This clonotype was seen at least ten times. V usage is TRBV3-1 and J usage is TRBJ1-2; D possibly corresponds to TRBD1 (5 bases). The CDR3 contains 15 residues. The germline gives CDR1 LGHDT, CDR2 YNNKEL (reference sequence). With 0 bases removed from V and 7 bases from J, the gap between germline ends came to 15 bases. In DNA, the CDR3 is TGTGCCAGCAGCCAAGACTCCGGGAGGGGCTCTGGCTACACCTTC. It yields the protein CASSQDSGRGSGYTF.

In DNA form, the CDR3 reads TGCGCCAGCAGTAGAACGTTCGAGCAGTACTTC. Amino acids: CASSRTFEQYF. This chain connects TRBV10-2 to TRBJ2-7; no clear D. The CDR3 is made up of 11 amino acids. Trimming removed 5 bases from V and 6 bases from J, with 8 bases in between. Germline-derived CDR1 and CDR2 are WSHSY and SAAADI.

V and J are TRBV10-3 and TRBJ2-7, with 12 bases matching TRBD1. CDR3 size: 17 residues. The V gene's germline CDR1 is ENHRY and CDR2 SYGVKD. V was clipped by 3 bases and J by 7 bases; unmatched bases: 13. CDR3 coding DNA: TGTGCCATCAGTGACCAGGGGAAGGGACAGGGGGCTCGAGAGCAGTACTTC. Translation gives CAISDQGKGQGAREQYF.

This clonotype was found many times. The V call is TRBV11-2, the J call TRBJ2-7; perhaps D is TRBD1 or TRBD2 (5 bases each). The germline V gene has CDR1 SGHAT and CDR2 FQNNGV. V dropped 1 base and J dropped 6 bases, with 10 bases sitting between them. This CDR3 comprises 13 residues. CDR3 sequence reads: CASSLGLGTEQYF. Here the CDR3 DNA reads TGTGCCAGCAGCTTAGGTCTCGGGACCGAGCAGTACTTC.

V is TRBV10-2 and J is TRBJ2-2, with 7 bases lining up with TRBD2. This CDR3 has 19 residues. CDR1 is WSHSY, CDR2 SAAADI, per germline. After removal of 3 bases from V and 4 bases from J, the junction contained 17 bases not matched to a gene. Written as DNA, the CDR3 is TGCGCCAGCAGTGACCCGAAAGCGGGAAATCCACCGGGCACCGGGGAGCTGTTTTTT. This encodes CASSDPKAGNPPGTGELFF.

Ten or more counts support this clonotype. J is TRBJ2-7 and V is TRBV20-1, with D possibly TRBD1 on 5 matching bases. V lost 1 base and J lost 6, with 10 bases in between. This CDR3 contains 12 residues. Germline loops: CDR1 DFQATT, CDR2 SNEGSKA (reference sequence). CDR3 protein: CSARATGTEQYF. The CDR3 DNA is TGCAGTGCTAGAGCCACAGGCACCGAGCAGTACTTC.

This chain joins TRBV20-1 and TRBJ2-7; D is possibly TRBD1 (6 bases). Per the germline V gene, CDR1 is DFQATT and CDR2 is SNEGSKA (reference sequence). V lost 0 bases, J lost 7 bases, and 16 bases lay in between. This CDR3 has 14 amino acids. CDR3 sequence: CSAREAGARGEQYF. For the CDR3, the DNA is TGCAGTGCTAGAGAGGCCGGAGCCAGGGGTGAGCAGTACTTC.

This clonotype has a count of ten or more. V and J are TRBV27 and TRBJ2-2; the match to TRBD2 covers 9 bases. The germline CDR1 and CDR2 sequences are MNHEY and SMNVEV (reference sequence). The CDR3 consists of 16 residues. The ends lost 7 bases at V and 5 bases at J; junction bases unmatched: 11. This CDR3 reads CASTRGASGTTGELFF. CDR3 nucleotides: TGTGCCAGCACCCGGGGGGCTAGCGGGACGACCGGGGAGCTGTTTTTT.

The table lists this clonotype with a few counts. V usage is TRBV9 and J usage is TRBJ2-5, with 8 bases identical to TRBD2. The length of the CDR3 is 16 residues. J lost 5 bases, V lost 1 base, and 10 bases had no gene match. Germline V gene lookup returns CDR1 SGDLS and CDR2 YYNGEE. CDR3 protein: CASSVSGAGVWETQYF. In DNA, the CDR3 is TGTGCCAGCAGCGTATCGGGAGCGGGAGTCTGGGAGACCCAGTACTTC.

The gene calls are TRBV6-1 and TRBJ2-7, with a tentative D call TRBD1 (5 bases). The CDR3 extends over 12 amino acids. Germline CDR1 MNHNS, CDR2 SASEGT. The V end was cut by 6 bases, the J end by 4 bases, with 10 bases between. This CDR3 is CASRVDSYEQYF. CDR3 nucleotides: TGTGCCAGCAGGGTAGACAGTTACGAGCAGTACTTC.

V gene TRBV7-2 combines with J gene TRBJ2-1, with D possibly matching TRBD1 (5 bases). The germline CDR1 and CDR2 sequences are SGHTA and FQGNSA. Deletions cut 5 bases from V and 2 bases from J, with 13 bases between. The CDR3 runs to 15 residues. The chain's CDR3 is CASSLGHPPYNEQFF. The DNA of the CDR3 is TGTGCCAGCAGCCTGGGGCATCCCCCCTACAATGAGCAGTTCTTC.

This clonotype was picked up many times. Mismatch with germline at one junction end may stem from a read error. The J gene is TRBJ2-5, the V gene TRBV20-1, with 8 nucleotides matching TRBD2. The CDR3 spans 12 residues. CDR1 DFQATT and CDR2 SNEGSKA come from the germline V gene (reference sequence). CDR3 sequence: CSARDSGRTQYF. CDR3 DNA: TGCAGTGCTCGAGACAGCGGGAGGACCCAGTACTTC.

The sample holds many counts of this clonotype. The chain carries TRBV30 and TRBJ1-2; D not resolved. Trimming removed 0 bases from V and 8 bases from J, with 7 bases in between. Germline V gene lookup returns CDR1 GTSNPN and CDR2 SVGIG (reference sequence). The CDR3 has 11 amino acids. The CDR3 sequence is CAWSVRRGYTF. CDR3 DNA sequence: TGTGCCTGGAGTGTAAGGAGAGGCTACACCTTC. The full variable domain, completed using reference TRBV30 and TRBJ1-2, is SQTIHQWPATLVQPVGSPLSLECTVEGTSNPNLYWYRQAAGRGLQLLFYSVGIGQISSEVPQNLSASRPQDRQFILSSKKLLLSDSGFYLCAWSVRRGYTFGSGTRLTVV.

The rearrangement links TRBV28 to TRBJ2-1, with 7 bases that match TRBD1. CDR1 and CDR2 from the germline V gene are MDHEN and SYDVKM. The CDR3 is 14 amino acids. The J segment lost 4 bases and the V segment lost 5 bases, leaving 5 bases of the junction unmatched. Written as DNA, the CDR3 is TGTGCCAGCAGTCCGTCGGACAGGTACAATGAGCAGTTCTTC. This gives the protein CASSPSDRYNEQFF. The complete variable domain, with remaining parts taken from reference TRBV28 and TRBJ2-1, reads DVKVTQSSRYLVKRTGEKVFLECVQDMDHENMFWYRQDPGLGLRLIYFSYDVKMKEKGDIPEGYSVSREKKERFSLILESASTNQTSMYLCASSPSDRYNEQFFGPGTRLTVL.